This T cell receptor (beta chain) comes out of a study of regulatory T cells in long-lasting Graves disease. The CDR3 runs to 16 residues. V lost 0 bases to trimming and J lost 4 bases, with 12 bases between them. Germline CDR1 is MGHRA and CDR2 is YSYEKL. To make TCR beta libraries, researchers used iRepertoire HTBI primers and Arm-PCR of CDR3 regions. Using its own MiXCR run on the multiplex PCR reads, TCRdb lists one record per CDR3 protein. The table shows under 700,000 distinct CDR3 sequences, with 15% to 20% occurring only once. Regarding time point: newly diagnosed GD, antithyroid drugs for less than 3 months. From RNA extracted from PBMCs, the TCR library was made. These data were also reused for a study on T cells in Graves' hyperthyroidism and ophthalmopathy.

Sequencing used peripheral blood mononuclear cells (PBMCs), obtained at new diagnosis, from a patient treated with antithyroid drugs. This receptor was identified in a woman aged 35-65 years with Graves disease. The chain joins TRBV4-1 to TRBJ2-2; perhaps TRBD2 as D (6 bases). CDR3 nucleotide sequence: TGCGCCAGCAGCCAAGATACATCCGGGGGCACCGGGGAGCTGTTTTTT. Amino acid sequence: CASSQDTSGGTGELFF.